These T cell receptor beta chains were read from a single sample in a study of T cell clonotyping in hematopoietic cell transplantation. Some clones are missing from TCRdb's copy, which holds only in-frame ones; the method was immunoSEQ multiplex PCR. This table has around 45,000 clones, about four fifths appearing once. The specimen was peripheral blood mononuclear cells, collected before stem cell transplant. These TCRs come from a man in his sixties with myelodysplastic syndrome. Some clones in this sample may be carry-over from other donors' samples. CDR3s include the opening cysteine and the closing phenylalanine or tryptophan. D genes are given only for firm matches. Size values are once, few and many counts, or a class for expanded clones, and some rows have none.

>NA|TRBJ2-7|TRBV11-2|NA
CASSLDTGGRGFFYEQYF
TGTGCCAGCAGCTTAGATACGGGGGGCAGGGGGTTCTTCTACGAGCAGTACTTC
>NA|TRBJ2-2|TRBV18|NA
CASSPREQNTGELFF
TGTGCCAGCTCACCAAGGGAACAAAACACCGGGGAGCTGTTTTTT
>TRBD1|TRBJ2-7|TRBV19|NA
CASRPDRDRHYEQYF
TGTGCCAGTAGGCCCGACAGGGATCGGCACTACGAGCAGTACTTC
>NA|TRBJ1-4|TRBV5-1|NA
CASSLGWGATNEKLFF
TGCGCCAGCAGCTTGGGATGGGGTGCAACTAATGAAAAACTGTTTTTT
>TRBD1|TRBJ1-4|TRBV6-1|NA
CASSEWGQGTRAEKLFF
TGTGCCAGCAGTGAATGGGGACAGGGGACGAGGGCTGAAAAACTGTTTTTT
>TRBD2|TRBJ2-1|TRBV15|NA
CATSREAGRYEQFF
TGTGCCACCAGCAGGGAAGCGGGACGGTATGAGCAGTTCTTC
>NA|TRBJ1-2|TRBV28|NA
CASLAGANYGYTF
TGTGCCAGCCTTGCGGGGGCCAACTATGGCTACACCTTC
>NA|TRBJ1-2|TRBV7-2|NA
CASSLRNPELANYGYTF
TGTGCCAGCAGCTTAAGGAATCCGGAATTAGCTAACTATGGCTACACCTTC
>NA|TRBJ1-5|TRBV15|NA
CATSRDLAGSNQPQHF
TGTGCCACCAGCAGAGATCTAGCGGGTAGCAATCAGCCCCAGCATTTT
>NA|TRBJ1-5|TRBV6-6|NA
CASSGSWGEAQPQHF
TGTGCCAGCAGTGGCTCTTGGGGGGAGGCTCAGCCCCAGCATTTT
>TRBD2|TRBJ2-7|TRBV19|few
CASSMARTSGNYEQYF
TGTGCCAGTAGTATGGCCCGGACTAGCGGAAACTACGAGCAGTACTTC
>NA|TRBJ1-4|TRBV7-2|NA
CASSPRGGGSNEKLFF
TGTGCCAGCAGCCCCCGGGGAGGCGGCTCTAATGAAAAACTGTTTTTT
>NA|TRBJ1-1|TRBV9|medium-sized
CASSVDDRNTEAFF
TGTGCCAGCAGCGTAGATGACAGGAACACTGAAGCTTTCTTT
>TRBD2|TRBJ2-3|TRBV29-1|NA
CSVSGLAGGTDTQYF
TGCAGCGTTTCGGGACTAGCGGGGGGCACAGATACGCAGTATTTT
>NA|TRBJ1-1|TRBV7-2|NA
CASSSAPRQASTEAFF
TGTGCCAGCAGCTCGGCCCCTCGACAGGCGTCGACTGAAGCTTTCTTT
>TRBD1|TRBJ2-1|TRBV30|NA
CAWETGVYNEQFF
TGTGCCTGGGAAACAGGGGTATACAATGAGCAGTTCTTC
>NA|TRBJ1-5|TRBV27|NA
CASSLVGNQPQHF
TGTGCCAGCAGTTTAGTGGGCAATCAGCCCCAGCATTTT
>TRBD2|TRBJ2-3|TRBV10-1|few
CASSVAGATDTQYF
TGCGCCAGCAGTGTAGCGGGGGCCACAGATACGCAGTATTTT
>TRBD2|TRBJ2-7|TRBV10-3|NA
CAIGRAGGSYEQYF
TGTGCCATCGGCAGGGCGGGGGGGTCCTACGAGCAGTACTTC
>TRBD1|TRBJ2-3|TRBV2|NA
CASKETGVFLGDTQYF
TGTGCCAGCAAGGAGACAGGGGTCTTTCTGGGAGATACGCAGTATTTT
>NA|TRBJ2-7|TRBV5-4|NA
CASSDRGARDEQYF
TGTGCCAGCAGCGACCGGGGGGCCCGGGATGAGCAGTACTTC
>NA|TRBJ2-1|TRBV11-2|NA
CASSFAGSYEQFF
TGTGCCAGCAGCTTCGCAGGGTCGTATGAGCAGTTCTTC
>TRBD1|TRBJ2-3|TRBV5-6|NA
CASSPDRGLTDTQYF
TGTGCCAGCAGTCCCGACAGGGGGCTCACAGATACGCAGTATTTT
>NA|TRBJ2-5|TRBV5-1|NA
CASRTFVDETQYF
TGCGCCAGCAGGACCTTCGTGGACGAGACCCAGTACTTC
>NA|TRBJ2-7|TRBV6-5|NA
CASRSSVDEQYF
TGTGCCAGCAGATCCAGCGTCGACGAGCAGTACTTC
>NA|TRBJ2-1|TRBV6-1|NA
CASSDPFSEQFF
TGTGCCAGCAGCGATCCATTCTCTGAGCAGTTCTTC
>TRBD1|TRBJ1-4|TRBV5-1|NA
CASSPTGMRVEKLFF
TGCGCCAGCAGCCCGACAGGGATGAGGGTTGAAAAACTGTTTTTT
>NA|TRBJ1-2|TRBV30|NA
CAWSVLLTGFGYTF
TGTGCCTGGAGTGTACTTCTCACAGGGTTCGGCTACACCTTC
>TRBD1|TRBJ1-4|TRBV30|NA
CAWEPGQGAANEKLFF
TGTGCCTGGGAACCGGGACAGGGGGCAGCTAATGAAAAACTGTTTTTT
>TRBD1|TRBJ2-1|TRBV27|medium-sized
CASSLRQGQGDANEQFF
TGTGCCAGCAGTCTTCGACAGGGGCAGGGCGACGCGAATGAGCAGTTCTTC
>NA|TRBJ1-6|TRBV6-5|NA
CASSYSGRGGNSPLHF
TGTGCCAGCAGTTACTCCGGCAGGGGTGGGAATTCACCCCTCCACTTT
>NA|TRBJ1-2|TRBV2|NA
CASSVGRLFGGGVYTF
TGTGCCAGCAGTGTAGGGAGACTTTTTGGCGGAGGGGTCTACACCTTC